This T cell receptor (beta chain) was found in a study of T cells in women clearing cervical HPV infection. Study-wide points: Controls had more TRBV6-7 (approximately 0.15%) than cases (approximately 0.11%).

The CDR3 totals 17 residues. CDR1 and CDR2 from the germline V gene are MGHRA and YSYEKL. V shed 0 bases, J shed 3 bases, and the junction held 8 bases outside the gene matches. Some clones are missing from TCRdb's copy, which holds only in-frame ones; the method was immunoSEQ multiplex PCR. The sample has about 19,000 clones. In the case of this clone: Its antigen is currently unknown. The read ends 3 residues shy of where the CDR3 ends; the end is completed using the germline J gene.

The J gene is TRBJ2-5, the V gene TRBV4-1; 9 nucleotides agree with TRBD1. Sequencing was done on a sample of blood buffy coat. The TCR sequence derives from a woman between 18 and 69 years old with a cervical HPV16 infection that either progressed to CIN3+ or cleared (not recorded which). The covered CDR3 bases are TGCGCCAGCAGCCAAGATGCACCCCGGACAGGGGAAGAGACC. The encoded protein is CASSQDAPRTGEET. The entire CDR3 sequence reads CASSQDAPRTGEETQYF.